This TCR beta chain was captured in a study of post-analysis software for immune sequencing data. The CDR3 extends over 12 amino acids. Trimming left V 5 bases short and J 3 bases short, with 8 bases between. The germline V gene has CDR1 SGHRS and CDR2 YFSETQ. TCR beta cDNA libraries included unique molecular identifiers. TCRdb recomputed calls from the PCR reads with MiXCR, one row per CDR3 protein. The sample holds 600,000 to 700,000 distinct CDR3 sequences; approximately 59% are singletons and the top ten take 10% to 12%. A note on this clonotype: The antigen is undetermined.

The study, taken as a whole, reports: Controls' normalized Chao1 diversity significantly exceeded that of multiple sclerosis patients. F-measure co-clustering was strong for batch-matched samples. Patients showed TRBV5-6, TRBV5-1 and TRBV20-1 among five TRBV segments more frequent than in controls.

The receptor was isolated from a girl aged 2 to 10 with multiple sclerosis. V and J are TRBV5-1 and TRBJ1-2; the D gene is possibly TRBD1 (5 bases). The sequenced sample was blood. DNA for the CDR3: TGCGCCAGCAGACAGGCCGACTATGGCTACACCTTC. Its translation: CASRQADYGYTF.